One and the same sample provided the 29 T cell receptor beta chains below, sequenced in a study of cytomegalovirus exposure and HLA in healthy donors. With 60 Vbeta and 13 Jbeta primers, the PCR was carried out. The repertoire was sequenced with immunoSEQ multiplex PCR; TCRdb's copy has only in-frame clones and lacks some. Seen here are around 110,000 clones, around 86% observed once, and the top ten hold about 3.9%. The sample comprised PBMCs. These receptor sequences come from a woman under 40 in good health and CMV-seronegative.

This clone was picked up a small number of times. The chain has TRBV11-2 and TRBJ2-1; D might be TRBD1 (5 bases). V dropped 5 bases and J dropped 0 bases, with 14 bases sitting between them. CDR1 SGHAT and CDR2 FQNNGV come from the germline V gene. CDR3 size: 16 residues. The DNA for the CDR3 is TGTGCCAGCAGCACCTCTTCAGGGAACTCCTACAATGAGCAGTTCTTC. This codes for CASSTSSGNSYNEQFF. Full variable domain (outside the CDR3, taken from reference TRBV11-2 and TRBJ2-1): EAGVAQSPRYKIIEKRQSVAFWCNPISGHATLYWYQQILGQGPKLLIQFQNNGVVDDSQLPKDRFSAERLKGVDSTLKIQPAKLEDSAVYLCASSTSSGNSYNEQFFGPGTRLTVL.

The rearrangement joins TRBV7-9 to TRBJ2-7; D unresolved. Trimming stripped 10 bases from V and 2 bases from J, with 21 bases between. Germline loops: CDR1 SEHNR, CDR2 FQNEAQ (reference sequence). The length of the CDR3 is 15 residues. In nucleotides, the CDR3 is TGTGCCACACAAAAGTCAGCCAGCGCGACCTACGAGCAGTACTTC. Translating gives CATQKSASATYEQYF.

The rearrangement links TRBV5-1 to TRBJ1-5, with D possibly matching TRBD1 (5 bases). CDR1 is SGHRS and CDR2 is YFSETQ in the germline V gene. The V end was cut by 4 bases, the J end by 2 bases, with 10 bases between. The CDR3 is 14 residues long. In nucleotides, the CDR3 is TGCGCCAGCAGCCCGGGAGGGGGCAATCAGCCCCAGCATTTT. Protein product: CASSPGGGNQPQHF.

The chain links TRBV2 to TRBJ1-4, with 8 nucleotides matching TRBD1. V lost 3 bases, J lost 5 bases, and 5 bases stayed unmatched. Germline V gene sequence: CDR1 SNHLY, CDR2 FYNNEI. This CDR3 comprises 15 residues. The CDR3 region is CASSETGDPNEKLFF. As DNA, the CDR3 is TGTGCCAGCAGTGAGACAGGGGATCCAAATGAAAAACTGTTTTTT. Looking up the rest from reference TRBV2 and TRBJ1-4 gives the full variable domain: EPEVTQTPSHQVTQMGQEVILRCVPISNHLYFYWYRQILGQKVEFLVSFYNNEISEKSEIFDDQFSVERPDGSNFTLKIRSTKLEDSAMYFCASSETGDPNEKLFFGSGTQLSVL.

V is TRBV5-1 and J is TRBJ2-3; 14 bases fit TRBD2. The CDR3 is 17 amino acids. Germline loops: CDR1 SGHRS, CDR2 YFSETQ. The V gene end was trimmed by 7 bases and the J gene end by 3 bases; junction bases not matched to a gene: 10. CDR3 nucleotide sequence: TGCGCCAGCCATTTGGGGACTAGCGGGAGAAGGACAGATACGCAGTATTTT. It yields the protein CASHLGTSGRRTDTQYF.

The chain combines TRBV19 with TRBJ1-1; D gene unclear. Per the germline V gene, CDR1 is LNHDA and CDR2 is SQIVND (reference sequence). V shed 6 bases and J shed 3 bases, with 8 bases lying between them. The CDR3 is 12 amino acids. The CDR3 protein is CASRFRDTEAFF. The CDR3 nucleotides read TGTGCCAGTAGATTCCGGGACACTGAAGCTTTCTTT.

The chain recombines TRBV28 with TRBJ1-1, with 7 bases matching TRBD1. V shed 3 bases, J shed 2 bases, and the junction held 9 bases outside the gene matches. The germline gives CDR1 MDHEN, CDR2 SYDVKM. The CDR3 length is 16 residues. The DNA of the CDR3 is TGTGCCAGCAGTTTCTTGAGGGGGCAATCTAACACTGAAGCTTTCTTT. Translating it yields CASSFLRGQSNTEAFF.

The chain carries TRBV6-1 and TRBJ2-7; possible D gene TRBD1, 5 bases. This CDR3 is built from 12 residues. Germline lookup yields CDR1 MNHNS and CDR2 SASEGT. Trimming pared 6 bases from V and 3 bases from J, leaving 9 bases between. CDR3 coding DNA: TGTGCCAGCAGCAGGGATTTCTACGAGCAGTACTTC. This sequence encodes CASSRDFYEQYF.

The CDR3: CASSFPGVGTDTQYF. CDR3 bases: TGCGCCAGCAGCTTCCCGGGGGTTGGCACAGATACGCAGTATTTT. V is TRBV5-1 and J is TRBJ2-3; a possible D gene is TRBD2 (6 bases). The CDR3 is 15 amino acids. The germline V gene encodes CDR1 SGHRS and CDR2 YFSETQ. V was clipped by 2 bases and J by 1 base, with 11 bases between them.

The rearrangement links TRBV10-3 to TRBJ2-2; perhaps TRBD1 as D (5 bases). Germline V gives CDR1 ENHRY, CDR2 SYGVKD. V was pared by 6 bases and J by 0 bases, with 5 bases between. CDR3 length: 13 amino acids. CDR3 nucleotide sequence: TGTGCCATCAGGGACACGAACACCGGGGAGCTGTTTTTT. Protein: CAIRDTNTGELFF.

This clone was found a few times. This chain connects TRBV2 to TRBJ2-7; possibly TRBD2 for D (7 bases). Trimming pared 3 bases from V and 0 bases from J, leaving 15 bases between. The length of the CDR3 is 16 residues. Germline V CDR1 and CDR2: SNHLY, FYNNEI. In nucleotides, the CDR3 is TGTGCCAGCAGTGATATCGGGGGGCCGAGCTCCTACGAGCAGTACTTC. Its translation: CASSDIGGPSSYEQYF.

The V and J genes are TRBV30 and TRBJ2-7; D is ambiguous. Germline lookup yields CDR1 GTSNPN and CDR2 SVGIG (reference sequence). Trimming removed 8 bases from V and 2 bases from J, with 16 bases in between. The CDR3 sequence is 13 residues long. The CDR3 bases are TGTGCCGGCACCTTATCCCTCACCTACGAGCAGTACTTC. Translated: CAGTLSLTYEQYF.

The gene calls are TRBV7-2 and TRBJ2-5; D call uncertain. The CDR3 length is 14 residues. Trimming pared 3 bases from V and 2 bases from J, leaving 10 bases between. CDR1 is SGHTA, CDR2 FQGNSA, per germline. The CDR3 is CASSFPPQQETQYF. CDR3 in DNA: TGTGCCAGCAGCTTCCCCCCCCAGCAAGAGACCCAGTACTTC.

This clone has only a few counts. This chain connects TRBV19 to TRBJ1-1, with TRBD1 identical over 9 bases. After removal of 6 bases from V and 4 bases from J, the junction contained 6 bases not matched to a gene. This CDR3 spans 14 amino acids. The germline gives CDR1 LNHDA, CDR2 SQIVND (reference sequence). CDR3 loop: CASSWTGVFTEAFF. CDR3 bases: TGTGCCAGTAGCTGGACAGGGGTGTTCACTGAAGCTTTCTTT.

This chain connects TRBV7-9 to TRBJ2-1; D is unresolved. The CDR3 has 14 residues. Germline CDR1 is SEHNR and CDR2 is FQNEAQ (reference sequence). V lost 7 bases and J 7 bases, leaving 17 bases between the germline ends. The CDR3 sequence is CASTHPAYYNEQFF. The DNA for the CDR3 is TGTGCCAGCACCCATCCAGCCTACTATAATGAGCAGTTCTTC.

The chain is built from TRBV2 and TRBJ1-2; perhaps TRBD1 as D (5 bases). The CDR3 contains 13 residues. Trimming removed 7 bases at V and 8 bases at J, with 17 bases between. CDR1 and CDR2 (germline): SNHLY, FYNNEI. The CDR3 sequence is CASTTGSFSGYTF. The CDR3 DNA reads TGTGCCAGCACTACAGGATCCTTTAGCGGCTACACCTTC.

The rearrangement uses TRBV5-1 and TRBJ2-7; D might be TRBD2 (6 bases). Germline CDR1 and CDR2: SGHRS and YFSETQ. The CDR3 spans 15 residues. V dropped 2 bases and J dropped 0 bases, with 12 bases sitting between them. Here the CDR3 reads CASSFVGRDSYEQYF. In DNA, the CDR3 is TGCGCCAGCAGCTTCGTGGGGCGGGACTCCTACGAGCAGTACTTC.

This clone was picked up one time. The chain carries TRBV28 and TRBJ1-1; unclear D gene. CDR1 and CDR2 (germline): MDHEN, SYDVKM. CDR3 size: 11 residues. The V end lost 2 bases, the J end lost 13 bases, and 11 bases lay between the germline ends. The CDR3 here is CASSLTRTLFF. In DNA, the CDR3 is TGTGCCAGCAGTTTAACCCGAACTCTTTTCTTT. Full variable domain (outside the CDR3, taken from reference TRBV28 and TRBJ1-1): DVKVTQSSRYLVKRTGEKVFLECVQDMDHENMFWYRQDPGLGLRLIYFSYDVKMKEKGDIPEGYSVSREKKERFSLILESASTNQTSMYLCASSLTRTLFFGQGTRLTVV.

The chain carries TRBV9 and TRBJ2-1; D gene ambiguous. The length of the CDR3 is 13 residues. Germline V CDR1 and CDR2: SGDLS, YYNGEE. V dropped 4 bases and J dropped 8 bases, with 13 bases sitting between them. CDR3 in DNA: TGTGCCAGCAGCCCAGACACTTACTATGAGCAGTTCTTC. Its protein product is CASSPDTYYEQFF. Full variable domain (outside the CDR3, taken from reference TRBV9 and TRBJ2-1): DSGVTQTPKHLITATGQRVTLRCSPRSGDLSVYWYQQSLDQGLQFLIQYYNGEERAKGNILERFSAQQFPDLHSELNLSSLELGDSALYFCASSPDTYYEQFFGPGTRLTVL.

DNA of the CDR3: TGTGCCAGCAGCAAATACCCGGGAAGGCGAGAGACCCAGTACTTC. This translates into CASSKYPGRRETQYF. The rearrangement links TRBV21-1 to TRBJ2-5; whether TRBD2, the table's D call, matches the DNA was not checked. TRBV21-1 is a known pseudogene. The CDR3 consists of 15 residues.

This clone was seen a few times. The chain links TRBV5-4 to TRBJ2-5; D is undetermined. Trimming pared 4 bases from V and 1 base from J, leaving 11 bases between. Germline CDR1 and CDR2: SGHNT and YYREEE (reference sequence). The CDR3 has 14 amino acids. The CDR3 loop reads CASSSPWFQETQYF. The CDR3 region has the DNA TGTGCCAGCAGCAGCCCATGGTTCCAAGAGACCCAGTACTTC.

The chain carries TRBV7-6 and TRBJ2-5; 9 bases are shared with TRBD2. The end of the DNA is better explained by TRBJ2-7, so the J call may be wrong. The CDR3 is 16 residues long. Germline V gene data show CDR1 as SGHVS and CDR2 as FNYEAQ. The CDR3 coding sequence is TGTGCCAGCAGCACGGAGCAGGGACTAGCCCCTCTCGAGCAGTACTTC. Translation: CASSTEQGLAPLEQYF.

The table lists this clone with a few counts. CDR3 amino acids: CASSPTPRVTYEQYF. The CDR3 DNA follows: TGTGCCAGCAGTCCGACGCCCAGGGTCACCTACGAGCAGTACTTC. This sequence joins TRBV7-2 and TRBJ2-7; D is perhaps TRBD1 (5 bases). V lost 6 bases to trimming and J lost 2 bases, with 17 bases between them. Germline V gives CDR1 SGHTA, CDR2 FQGNSA. CDR3 length equals 15 residues.

The chain recombines TRBV7-6 with TRBJ2-2, with TRBD1 matching 10 bases. Looked up from germline, CDR1 is SGHVS and CDR2 is FNYEAQ. The CDR3 runs 14 residues. After removal of 8 bases from V and 6 bases from J, the junction contained 6 bases not matched to a gene. DNA of the CDR3: TGTGCCAGCCGAGAGGGACAGGGGCCCGGGGAGCTGTTTTTT. Protein sequence: CASREGQGPGELFF.

The chain carries TRBV5-1 and TRBJ2-7; 7 nucleotides agree with TRBD1. Germline assignment: CDR1 SGHRS and CDR2 YFSETQ. The CDR3 covers 13 residues. The ends lost 4 bases at V and 2 bases at J; junction bases unmatched: 3. The CDR3 region is CASSRDRAYEQYF. The CDR3 DNA is TGCGCCAGCAGCAGGGACAGAGCCTACGAGCAGTACTTC.

The V gene is TRBV5-1, the J gene TRBJ2-2; 9 bases align to TRBD2. Trimming cost V 5 bases and J 2 bases; bases outside gene matches: 4. CDR1 SGHRS and CDR2 YFSETQ come from the germline V gene. This CDR3 contains 15 residues. The CDR3 nucleotides read TGCGCCAGCAGGCGGACTAGCGACAACACCGGGGAGCTGTTTTTT. This translates into CASRRTSDNTGELFF.

This clone was seen once. The chain joins TRBV27 to TRBJ1-3; D uncertain. CDR3 length: 14 amino acids. Trimming pared 6 bases from V and 0 bases from J, leaving 9 bases between. Germline-derived CDR1 and CDR2 are MNHEY and SMNVEV (reference sequence). For the CDR3, the DNA is TGTGCCAGCAGGTCTACAGTCTCTGGAAACACCATATATTTT. This encodes CASRSTVSGNTIYF.

The V gene is TRBV7-2, the J gene TRBJ2-7; 10 nucleotides agree with TRBD2. The CDR3 is 17 amino acids. With 2 bases clipped from V and 2 bases from J, the junction kept 9 bases outside the gene matches. Germline V CDR1 and CDR2: SGHTA, FQGNSA. CDR3 sequence (DNA): TGTGCCAGCAGCTTATTAATAGGGAGCGGGAGGGCCTACGAGCAGTACTTC. Amino acid sequence: CASSLLIGSGRAYEQYF. Combining the CDR3 with reference TRBV7-2 and TRBJ2-7 gives the whole variable domain GAGVSQSPSNKVTEKGKDVELRCDPISGHTALYWYRQSLGQGLEFLIYFQGNSAPDKSGLPSDRFSAERTGGSVSTLTIQRTQQEDSAVYLCASSLLIGSGRAYEQYFGPGTRLTVT.

The chain couples TRBV28 to TRBJ1-4, with D unclear. The CDR3 covers 14 residues. The germline V and J ends were trimmed by 3 bases and 10 bases, with 15 bases remaining between them. Per germline, CDR1 MDHEN and CDR2 SYDVKM. CDR3 sequence: CASSFAEGATKLFF. The CDR3 nucleotides are TGTGCCAGCAGTTTTGCGGAAGGCGCTACAAAACTGTTTTTT.